This TCR beta chain was captured in a study of CD8+CD57+ T cells in acquired aplastic anemia. Study findings and constraints: With respect to CD8+ Simpson's diversity, patients and controls did not differ significantly.

Germline CDR1 is MNHNY and CDR2 is SVGAGI (reference sequence). The CDR3 has 13 residues. V shed 6 bases and J shed 1 base, with 8 bases lying between them. About this clonotype itself: Its target is not known.

TCR beta VDJ combinations and CDR3 sequences were profiled from genomic DNA. Each CDR3 protein is one row after TCRdb ran MiXCR on the reads. The table includes about 190,000 distinct CDR3 sequences, approximately 52% detected once. The sequencing sample was made of sorted CD4+, CD8+, or CD8+CD57+ T cells (not recorded which) from PBMCs. V is TRBV6-6 and J is TRBJ2-3; D remains ambiguous. This clonotype was sampled from a human donor in good health, serving as a control. The CDR3 spells CASRESRTDTQYF. The DNA for the CDR3 is TGTGCCAGCAGGGAGAGCCGCACAGATACGCAGTATTTT.